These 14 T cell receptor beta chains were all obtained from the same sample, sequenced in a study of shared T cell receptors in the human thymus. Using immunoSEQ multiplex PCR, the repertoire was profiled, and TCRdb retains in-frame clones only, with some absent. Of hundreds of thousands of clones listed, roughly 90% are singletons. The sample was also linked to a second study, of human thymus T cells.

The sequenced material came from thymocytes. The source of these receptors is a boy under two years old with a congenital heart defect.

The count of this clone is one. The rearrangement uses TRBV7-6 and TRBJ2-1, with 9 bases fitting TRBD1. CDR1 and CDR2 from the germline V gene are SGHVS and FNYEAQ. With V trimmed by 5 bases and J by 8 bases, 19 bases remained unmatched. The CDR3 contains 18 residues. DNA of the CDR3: TGTGCCAGCAGCCCCCTCGCGGCGGTGGACAGGGGTTCACATGAGCAGTTCTTC. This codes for CASSPLAAVDRGSHEQFF.

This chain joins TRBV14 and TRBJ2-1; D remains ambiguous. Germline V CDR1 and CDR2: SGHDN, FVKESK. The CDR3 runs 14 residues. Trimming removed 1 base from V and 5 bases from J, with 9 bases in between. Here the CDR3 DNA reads TGTGCCAGCAGCCAAGTATTCCCCCACAATGAGCAGTTCTTC. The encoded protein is CASSQVFPHNEQFF.

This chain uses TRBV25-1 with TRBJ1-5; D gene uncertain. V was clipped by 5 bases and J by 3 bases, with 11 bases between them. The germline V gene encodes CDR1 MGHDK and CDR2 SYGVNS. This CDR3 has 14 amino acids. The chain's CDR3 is CASSTRGNNQPQHF. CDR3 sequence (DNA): TGTGCCAGCAGTACACGGGGTAACAATCAGCCCCAGCATTTT.

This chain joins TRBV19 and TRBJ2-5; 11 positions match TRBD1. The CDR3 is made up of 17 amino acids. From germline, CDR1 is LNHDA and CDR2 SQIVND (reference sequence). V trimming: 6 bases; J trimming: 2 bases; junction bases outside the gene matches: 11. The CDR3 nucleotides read TGTGCCAGTAGCCATTCCCTCGGGACAGGGGGGCAAGAGACCCAGTACTTC. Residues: CASSHSLGTGGQETQYF. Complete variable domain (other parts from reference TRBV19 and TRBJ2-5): DGGITQSPKYLFRKEGQNVTLSCEQNLNHDAMYWYRQDPGQGLRLIYYSQIVNDFQKGDIAEGYSVSREKKESFPLTVTSAQKNPTAFYLCASSHSLGTGGQETQYFGPGTRLLVL.

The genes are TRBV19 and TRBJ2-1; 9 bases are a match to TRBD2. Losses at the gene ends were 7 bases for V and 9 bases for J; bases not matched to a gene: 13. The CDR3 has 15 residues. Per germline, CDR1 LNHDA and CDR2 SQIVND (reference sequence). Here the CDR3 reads CASTLGSGRIVEQFF. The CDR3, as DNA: TGTGCCAGTACCCTGGGGAGCGGGAGGATCGTTGAGCAGTTCTTC.

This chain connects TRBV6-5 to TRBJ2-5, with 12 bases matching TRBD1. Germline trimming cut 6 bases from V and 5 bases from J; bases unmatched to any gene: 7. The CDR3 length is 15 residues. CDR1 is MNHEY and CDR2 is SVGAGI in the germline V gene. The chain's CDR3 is CASSPGTGGQETQYF. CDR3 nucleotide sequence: TGTGCCAGCAGCCCTGGGACAGGGGGCCAGGAGACCCAGTACTTC.

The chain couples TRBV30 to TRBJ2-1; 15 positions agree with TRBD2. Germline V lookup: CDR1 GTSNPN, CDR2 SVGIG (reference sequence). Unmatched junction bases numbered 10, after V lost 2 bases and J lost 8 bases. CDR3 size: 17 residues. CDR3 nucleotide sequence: TGTGCCTGGAGTTTATCCCGGACTAGCGGGAGGGCCCATGAGCAGTTCTTC. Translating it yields CAWSLSRTSGRAHEQFF.

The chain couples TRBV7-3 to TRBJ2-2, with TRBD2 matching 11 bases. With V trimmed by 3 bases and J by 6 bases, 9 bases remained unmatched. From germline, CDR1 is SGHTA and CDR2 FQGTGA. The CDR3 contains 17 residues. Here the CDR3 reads CASSFSDSGRAAGELFF. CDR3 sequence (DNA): TGTGCCAGCAGCTTCTCTGATAGCGGGAGGGCCGCCGGGGAGCTGTTTTTT.

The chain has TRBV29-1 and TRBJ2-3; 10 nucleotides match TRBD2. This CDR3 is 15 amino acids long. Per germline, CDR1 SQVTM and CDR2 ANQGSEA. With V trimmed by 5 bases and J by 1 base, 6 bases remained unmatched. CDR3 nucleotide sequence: TGCAGCGTTACCCTAGCGGGAGCCGGCACAGATACGCAGTATTTT. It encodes CSVTLAGAGTDTQYF.

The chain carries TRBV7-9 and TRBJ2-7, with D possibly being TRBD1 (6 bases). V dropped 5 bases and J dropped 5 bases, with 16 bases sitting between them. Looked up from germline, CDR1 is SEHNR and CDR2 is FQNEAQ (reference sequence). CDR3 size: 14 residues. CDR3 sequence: CASSLYRAGDEQYF. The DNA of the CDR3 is TGTGCCAGCAGCCTCTACAGGGCCGGAGACGAGCAGTACTTC.

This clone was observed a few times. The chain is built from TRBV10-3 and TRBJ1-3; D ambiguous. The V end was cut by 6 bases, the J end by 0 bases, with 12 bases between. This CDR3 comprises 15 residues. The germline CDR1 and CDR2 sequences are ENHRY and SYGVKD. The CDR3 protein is CAISAGNLSGNTIYF. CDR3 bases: TGTGCCATCAGCGCGGGGAACCTCTCTGGAAACACCATATATTTT.

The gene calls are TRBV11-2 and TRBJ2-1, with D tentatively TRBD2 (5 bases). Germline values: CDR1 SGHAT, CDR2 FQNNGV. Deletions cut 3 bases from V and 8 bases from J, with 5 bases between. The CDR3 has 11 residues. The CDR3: CASSFGDEQFF. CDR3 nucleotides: TGTGCCAGCAGCTTCGGGGATGAGCAGTTCTTC.

Here the CDR3 reads CASSARRRLHGNEQFF. In DNA, the CDR3 is TGCGCCAGCAGTGCCCGTAGGAGGCTGCACGGGAATGAGCAGTTCTTC. The V and J genes are TRBV10-2 and TRBJ2-1, with D possibly matching TRBD2 (5 bases). This CDR3 has 16 residues. Per germline, CDR1 WSHSY and CDR2 SAAADI. With 4 bases removed from V and 7 bases from J, the gap between germline ends came to 20 bases.

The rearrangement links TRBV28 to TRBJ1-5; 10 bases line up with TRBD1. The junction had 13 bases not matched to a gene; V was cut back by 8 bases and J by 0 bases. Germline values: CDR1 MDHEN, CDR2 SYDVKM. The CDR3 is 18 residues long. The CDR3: CASSRGDRGFYSNQPQHF. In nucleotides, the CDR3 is TGTGCCAGCTCTAGAGGGGACAGGGGCTTCTATAGCAATCAGCCCCAGCATTTT.